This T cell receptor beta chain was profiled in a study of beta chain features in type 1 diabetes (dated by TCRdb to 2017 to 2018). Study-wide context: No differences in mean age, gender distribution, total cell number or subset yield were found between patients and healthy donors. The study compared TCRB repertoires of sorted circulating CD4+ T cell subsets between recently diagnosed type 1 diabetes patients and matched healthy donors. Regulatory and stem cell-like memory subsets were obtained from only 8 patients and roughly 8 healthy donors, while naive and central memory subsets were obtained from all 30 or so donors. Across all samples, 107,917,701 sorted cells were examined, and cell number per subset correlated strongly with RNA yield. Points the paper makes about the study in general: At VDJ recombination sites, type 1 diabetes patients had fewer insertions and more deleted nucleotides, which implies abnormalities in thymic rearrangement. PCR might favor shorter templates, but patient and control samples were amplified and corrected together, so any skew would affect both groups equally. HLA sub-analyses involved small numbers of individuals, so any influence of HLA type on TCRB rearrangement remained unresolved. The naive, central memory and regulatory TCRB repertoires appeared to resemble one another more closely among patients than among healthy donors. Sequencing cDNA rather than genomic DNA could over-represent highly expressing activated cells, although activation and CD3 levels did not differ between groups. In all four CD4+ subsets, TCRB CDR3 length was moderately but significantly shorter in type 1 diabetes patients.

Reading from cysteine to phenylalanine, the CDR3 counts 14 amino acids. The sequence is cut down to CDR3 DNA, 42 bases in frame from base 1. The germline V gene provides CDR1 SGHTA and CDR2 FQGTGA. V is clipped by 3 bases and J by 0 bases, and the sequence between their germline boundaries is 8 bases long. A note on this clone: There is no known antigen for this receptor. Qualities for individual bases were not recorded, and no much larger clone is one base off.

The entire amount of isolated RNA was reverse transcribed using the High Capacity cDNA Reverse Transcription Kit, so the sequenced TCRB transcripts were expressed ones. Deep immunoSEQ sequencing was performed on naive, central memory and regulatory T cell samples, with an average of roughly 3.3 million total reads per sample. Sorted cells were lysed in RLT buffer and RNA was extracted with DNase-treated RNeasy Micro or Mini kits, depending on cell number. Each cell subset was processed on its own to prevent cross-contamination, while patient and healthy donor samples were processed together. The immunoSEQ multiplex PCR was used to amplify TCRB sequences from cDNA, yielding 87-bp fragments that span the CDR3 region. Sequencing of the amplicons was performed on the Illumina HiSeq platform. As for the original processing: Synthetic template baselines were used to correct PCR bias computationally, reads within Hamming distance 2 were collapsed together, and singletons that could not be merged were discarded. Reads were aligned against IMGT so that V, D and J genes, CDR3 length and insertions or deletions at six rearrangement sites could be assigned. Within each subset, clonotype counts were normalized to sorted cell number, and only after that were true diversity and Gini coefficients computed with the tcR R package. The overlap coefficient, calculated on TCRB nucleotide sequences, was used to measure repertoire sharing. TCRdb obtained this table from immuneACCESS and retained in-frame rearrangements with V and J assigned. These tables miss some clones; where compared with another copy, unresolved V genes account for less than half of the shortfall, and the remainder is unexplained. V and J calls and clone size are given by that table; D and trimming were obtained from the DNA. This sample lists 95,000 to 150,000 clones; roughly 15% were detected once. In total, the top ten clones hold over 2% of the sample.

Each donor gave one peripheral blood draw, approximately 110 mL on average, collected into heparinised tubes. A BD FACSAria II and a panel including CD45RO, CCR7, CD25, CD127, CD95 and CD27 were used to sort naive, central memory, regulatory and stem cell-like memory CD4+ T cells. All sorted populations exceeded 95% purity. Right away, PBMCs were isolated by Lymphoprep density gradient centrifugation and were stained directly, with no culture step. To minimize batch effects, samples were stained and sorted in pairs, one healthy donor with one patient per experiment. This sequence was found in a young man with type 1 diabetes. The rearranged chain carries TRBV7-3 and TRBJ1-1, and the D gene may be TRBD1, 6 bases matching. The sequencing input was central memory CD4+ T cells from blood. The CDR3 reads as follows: CASSFQGMNTEAFF. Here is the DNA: TGTGCCAGCAGCTTTCAGGGGATGAACACTGAAGCTTTCTTT.